This T cell receptor (beta chain) emerged from a study of blood T cell repertoires in COVID-19. Profiling relied on immunoSEQ multiplex PCR, and the TCRdb table lists in-frame clones only, not all of them. This table has about 250,000 clones, 80% to 95% appearing once. Germline V gene data show CDR1 as SGHNT and CDR2 as YENEEA. The CDR3 is made up of 12 amino acids. Trimming shortened V by 2 bases and J by 3 bases, and 4 bases separated the two germline ends. The clonotype originates from a woman between 18 and 29 years old who had recovered from COVID-19. The chain couples TRBV11-3 to TRBJ1-2; D is undetermined. The sequenced material came from PBMCs or T cells enriched from blood (not recorded which). CDR3 region: CASSLSDYGYTF. CDR3 in DNA: TGTGCCAGCAGCTTAAGCGACTATGGCTACACCTTC.